Listed below are T cell receptor beta chains from one sample, sequenced in a study of shared clonotypes between healthy human individuals. Libraries were prepared by immunoSEQ multiplex PCR; TCRdb keeps only in-frame clonotypes and omits some of them. The repertoire has roughly 2.2 million clones, 85% to 95% of them found once; the top ten carry approximately 0.4%. Material: naive CD4+ T cells from PBMCs. The receptor set was obtained from a man aged 18 to 29 in good health. Some clones in this sample may be carry-over from other donors' samples. Both conserved end residues are part of each CDR3.

v_gene: TRBV7-9; CDR3aa: CASSPNPSTDTQYF
v_gene: TRBV28; CDR3aa: CASSTSNTGELFF
v_gene: TRBV28; CDR3aa: CASSSTLVGGGYTF
v_gene: TRBV10-3; CDR3aa: CAISEGLAGIYEQYF
v_gene: TRBV5-1; CDR3aa: CASSQDRAVSYEQYF
v_gene: TRBV27; CDR3aa: CASSLPDLKPRQGKWAFF
v_gene: TRBV7-8; CDR3aa: CASDRDSRKGEGANVLTF
v_gene: TRBV9; CDR3aa: CASSVDWLPGETQYF
v_gene: TRBV7-9; CDR3aa: CASSLSQEGSEAFF
v_gene: TRBV5-1; CDR3aa: CASSTDNTDTQYF
v_gene: TRBV4-1; CDR3aa: CASSHPRSADTQYF
v_gene: TRBV4-1; CDR3aa: CASSQASPGASTDTQYF
v_gene: TRBV2; CDR3aa: CASVASAYQETQYF
v_gene: TRBV18; CDR3aa: CASSPSGQGMYEQYF
v_gene: TRBV4-1; CDR3aa: CASSPGWGIQETQYF
v_gene: TRBV9; CDR3aa: CASSVDGRGQPQHF
v_gene: TRBV11-1; CDR3aa: CASSFQGAEQPQHF
v_gene: TRBV5-1; CDR3aa: CASSLEASGKETQYF
v_gene: TRBV27; CDR3aa: CASSLRVAGGQDTQYF
v_gene: TRBV4-1; CDR3aa: CASSQDQRVGNTEAFF
v_gene: TRBV6-5; CDR3aa: CASSVAGTGGTEAFF
v_gene: TRBV14; CDR3aa: CASCDGTVYNEQFF
v_gene: TRBV25-1; CDR3aa: CASSAELASETQYF
v_gene: TRBV10-3; CDR3aa: CAIGALARSSYNEQFF
v_gene: TRBV6-4; CDR3aa: CARRGEETQYF
v_gene: TRBV2; CDR3aa: CASNIGARNGYTF
v_gene: TRBV30; CDR3aa: CAWRKGSSYEQYF
v_gene: TRBV6-1; CDR3aa: CASSELAGGLETQYF
v_gene: TRBV9; CDR3aa: CASSVQGVSYNEQFF
v_gene: TRBV29-1; CDR3aa: CSVERGSSYNEQFF
v_gene: TRBV5-6; CDR3aa: CASSPRWDRSYEQYF
v_gene: TRBV7-3; CDR3aa: CASSLTGTSGTNTGELFF
v_gene: TRBV6-1; CDR3aa: CASSEATAQYF
v_gene: TRBV12-5; CDR3aa: CASGLEQGSSEQFF
v_gene: TRBV28; CDR3aa: CASRRTVQGYGYTF
v_gene: TRBV18; CDR3aa: CASSLFSAGTEAFF
v_gene: TRBV10-3; CDR3aa: CAIVSAGGIDTQYF
v_gene: TRBV27; CDR3aa: CASSLSAGPRGQPQHF
v_gene: TRBV28; CDR3aa: CASSFQDRPRAKNIQYF
v_gene: TRBV28; CDR3aa: CASSLLGGQAFF
v_gene: TRBV29-1; CDR3aa: CSVFMNTEAFF
v_gene: TRBV28; CDR3aa: CASKPSGAQETQYF
v_gene: TRBV14; CDR3aa: CASSQMGGGVMNTEAFF
v_gene: TRBV11-1; CDR3aa: CASAKGLAGVYGTQYF
v_gene: TRBV28; CDR3aa: CASSLEQPQHF
v_gene: TRBV5-6; CDR3aa: CASSNIRDSQETQYF
v_gene: TRBV6-1; CDR3aa: CASSEAGTGTYGYTF